This T cell receptor beta chain was retrieved from a study of blood T cell repertoires in COVID-19. Study-wide background: The United States, Italy and Spain supplied acute and convalescent COVID-19 samples. Sources were T cells, B-cell-depleted T cells, or PBMCs; the material itself was cDNA or gDNA.

CDR3 length: 15 amino acids. CDR1 and CDR2 from the germline V gene are SGHTA and FQGNSA. V shed 5 bases and J 6 bases; nucleotides not matched to a gene: 6. TCRdb keeps only in-frame clones here, not all; method: immunoSEQ multiplex PCR. The sample holds 110,000 to 150,000 clones, approximately 80% seen once. This chain links TRBV7-2 with TRBJ2-2, with 10 bases that match TRBD1. The TCR sequence derives from a man in his 70s who had recovered from COVID-19. Sequenced sample: peripheral blood. The CDR3 nucleotides read TGTGCCAGCAGCGAGACAGGGGGCTCTCCCGGGGAGCTGTTTTTT. It is translated as CASSETGGSPGELFF.